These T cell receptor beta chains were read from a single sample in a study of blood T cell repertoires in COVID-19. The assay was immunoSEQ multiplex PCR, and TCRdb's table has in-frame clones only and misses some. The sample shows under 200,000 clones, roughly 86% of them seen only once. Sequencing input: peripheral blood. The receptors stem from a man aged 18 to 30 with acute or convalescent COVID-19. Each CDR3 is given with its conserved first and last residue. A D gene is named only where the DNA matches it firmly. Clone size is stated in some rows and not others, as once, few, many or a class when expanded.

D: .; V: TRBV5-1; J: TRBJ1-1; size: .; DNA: TGCGCCAGCAGCCCGGCCCGAAGAGGATGGACTGAAGCTTTCTTT; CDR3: CASSPARRGWTEAFF
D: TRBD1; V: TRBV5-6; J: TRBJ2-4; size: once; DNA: TGTGCCAGCAGTTCCGACAGGGAGAACATTCAGTACTTC; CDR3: CASSSDRENIQYF
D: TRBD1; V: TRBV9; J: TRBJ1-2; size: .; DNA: TGTGCCAGCAGCGCATCCCGGGACAGGGTTGGCTACACCTTC; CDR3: CASSASRDRVGYTF
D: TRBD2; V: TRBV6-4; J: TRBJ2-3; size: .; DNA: TGTGCCAGCAGTGAGGGTAGCGGGAGCACAGATACGCAGTATTTT; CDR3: CASSEGSGSTDTQYF
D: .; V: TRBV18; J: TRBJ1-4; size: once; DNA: TGTGCCAGCTCACCCCCAGCCGGGGGTAATGAAAAACTGTTTTTT; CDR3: CASSPPAGGNEKLFF
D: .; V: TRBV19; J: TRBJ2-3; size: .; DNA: TGTGCCAGTAGTCTCGCGGACAGTTGGAGGACAGATACGCAGTATTTT; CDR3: CASSLADSWRTDTQYF
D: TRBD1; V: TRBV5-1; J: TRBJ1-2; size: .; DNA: TGCGCCAGCAGCGTGGGACAGGCTAACTATGGCTACACCTTC; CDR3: CASSVGQANYGYTF
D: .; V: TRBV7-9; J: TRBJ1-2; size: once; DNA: TGTGCCAGCAGAAGACAGAACTATGGCTACACCTTC; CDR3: CASRRQNYGYTF
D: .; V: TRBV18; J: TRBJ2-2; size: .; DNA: TGTGCCAGCTCCAGCACCGGGGAGCTGTTTTTT; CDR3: CASSSTGELFF
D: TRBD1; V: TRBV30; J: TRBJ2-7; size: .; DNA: TGTGCCTGGAGTGTGGTCGGGACAGGGGGACACGAGCAGTACTTC; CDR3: CAWSVVGTGGHEQYF
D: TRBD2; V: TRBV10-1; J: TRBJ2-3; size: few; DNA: TGCGCCAGTGAAATTCCAGCGGGGGGGCCATCAGATACGCAGTATTTT; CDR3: CASEIPAGGPSDTQYF
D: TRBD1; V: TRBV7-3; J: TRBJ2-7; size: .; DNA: TGTGCCAGCGGGGACGGGACAGGCTACGAGCAGTACTTC; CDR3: CASGDGTGYEQYF
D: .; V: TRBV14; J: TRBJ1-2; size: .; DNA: TGTGCCAGCAGCCCAGCCCCCCGGGTGGGCTACACCTTC; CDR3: CASSPAPRVGYTF
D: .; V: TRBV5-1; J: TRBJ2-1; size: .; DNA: TGCGCCAGCAGGCAAACAGAGTACAATGAGCAGTTCTTC; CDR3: CASRQTEYNEQFF
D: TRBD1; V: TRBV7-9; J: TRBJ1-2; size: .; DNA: TGTGCCAGCAGCCCTGGCAGGGGGTATGGCTACACCTTC; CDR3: CASSPGRGYGYTF
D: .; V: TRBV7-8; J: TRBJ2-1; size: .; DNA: TGTGCCAGCAGCCTCCTGGCGGGGGCGAGGTACAATGGGCAGTTCTTC; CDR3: CASSLLAGARYNGQFF
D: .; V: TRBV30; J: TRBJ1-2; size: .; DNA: TGTGCCTGGAGTGTTCAGGCGGGTGGCTACACCTTC; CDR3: CAWSVQAGGYTF
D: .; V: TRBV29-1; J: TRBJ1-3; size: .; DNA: TGCAGCGTTGGTACAGACATCTCTGGAAACACCATATATTTT; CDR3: CSVGTDISGNTIYF
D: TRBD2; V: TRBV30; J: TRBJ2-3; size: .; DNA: TGTGCCTGGAGTCCTACTCGGACTAGCGGAGGAGATACGCAGTATTTT; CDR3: CAWSPTRTSGGDTQYF
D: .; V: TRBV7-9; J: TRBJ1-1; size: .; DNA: TGTGCCAGCAGTCTCGACAGAGAAGCTTTCTTT; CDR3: CASSLDREAFF
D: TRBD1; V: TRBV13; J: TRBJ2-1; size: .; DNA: TGTGCCAGCAGCCCGCCGGGGACAGCCTACAATGAGCAGTTCTTC; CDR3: CASSPPGTAYNEQFF
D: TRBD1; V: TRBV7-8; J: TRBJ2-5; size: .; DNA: TGTGCCAGCAGCCAGACAGGGGTGGGCCAAGAGACCCAGTACTTC; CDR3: CASSQTGVGQETQYF
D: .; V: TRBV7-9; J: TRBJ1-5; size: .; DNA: TGTGCCAGCAGCGGAGACCTTAGCAATCAGCCCCAGCATTTT; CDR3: CASSGDLSNQPQHF
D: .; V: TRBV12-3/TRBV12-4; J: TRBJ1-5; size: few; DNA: TGTGCCAGCAGTACCTCGAGTCGTCCCCAGCATTTT; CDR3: CASSTSSRPQHF
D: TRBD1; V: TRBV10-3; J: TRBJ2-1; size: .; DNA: TGTGCCATCAGTGATCACACCGGGACAGGGGCGCGGAATGAGCAGTTCTTC; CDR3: CAISDHTGTGARNEQFF
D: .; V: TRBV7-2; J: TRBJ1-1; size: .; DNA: TGTGCCAGCAGCTTAGAGCCGGGGATGAACACTGAAGCTTTCTTT; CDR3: CASSLEPGMNTEAFF
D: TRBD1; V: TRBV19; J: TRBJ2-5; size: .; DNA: TGTGCCAGTAGTATCGGGACAGGGAGGGAGACCCAGTACTTC; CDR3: CASSIGTGRETQYF
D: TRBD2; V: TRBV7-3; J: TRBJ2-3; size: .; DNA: TGTGCCAGCAGCTTAAGATCGTCTAGCGGGACTAGCACAGATACGCAGTATTTT; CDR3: CASSLRSSSGTSTDTQYF
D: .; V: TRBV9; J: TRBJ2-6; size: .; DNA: TGTGCCAGCAGCGTAGGTCAGGGTTGGGACTTTTCTGGGGCCAACGTCCTGACTTTC; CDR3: CASSVGQGWDFSGANVLTF
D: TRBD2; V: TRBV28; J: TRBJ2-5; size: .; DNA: TGTGCCAGCAGTAAGCTAGCGGGGAGACCACAAGAGACCCAGTACTTC; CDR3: CASSKLAGRPQETQYF
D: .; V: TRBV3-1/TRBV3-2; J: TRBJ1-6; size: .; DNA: TGTGCCAGCAGCCAAGAGGGGAGGGCAACCCTCCACTTT; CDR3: CASSQEGRATLHF
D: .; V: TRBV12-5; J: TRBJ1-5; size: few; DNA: TGTGCTAGTGGTTTGGTGGGCCCCGGGGGGCCCCAGCATTTT; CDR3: CASGLVGPGGPQHF
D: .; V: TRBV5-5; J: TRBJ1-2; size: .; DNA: TGTGCCAGCAGCCGGGTGGGGGCCGGCTATGGCTACACCTTC; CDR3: CASSRVGAGYGYTF
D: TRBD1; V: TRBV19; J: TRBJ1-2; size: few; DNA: TGTGCCAGTAGTATAGCGGTCGGCAGGGGGCTTGGCTACACCTTC; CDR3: CASSIAVGRGLGYTF
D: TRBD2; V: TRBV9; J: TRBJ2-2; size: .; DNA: TGTGCCAGCAGCCCAAGCGGGGGGAACACCGGGGAGCTGTTTTTT; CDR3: CASSPSGGNTGELFF
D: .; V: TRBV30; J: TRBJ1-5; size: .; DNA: TGTGCCTGGAGTGGGCCTAGTCAGCCCCAGCATTTT; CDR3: CAWSGPSQPQHF
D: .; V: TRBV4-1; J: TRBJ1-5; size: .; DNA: TGCGCCAGCAGCCAAGAAGGGGGCAATCAGCCCCAGCATTTT; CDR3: CASSQEGGNQPQHF
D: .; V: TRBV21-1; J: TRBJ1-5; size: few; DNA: TGTGCCAGCGAGGGTAGCAATCAGCCCCAGCATTTT; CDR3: CASEGSNQPQHF
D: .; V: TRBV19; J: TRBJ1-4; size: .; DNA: TGTGCCAGTAGTTCTAGGGGGGGAACTAATGAAAAACTGTTTTTT; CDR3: CASSSRGGTNEKLFF
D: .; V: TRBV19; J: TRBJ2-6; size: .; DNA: TGTGCCAGTCAAGTACTCGGGTTCTCAAGCTCTGGGGCCAACGTCCTGACTTTC; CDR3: CASQVLGFSSSGANVLTF
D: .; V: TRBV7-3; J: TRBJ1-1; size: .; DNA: TGTGCCAGCAGCCGACAGACGAACACTGAAGCTTTCTTT; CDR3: CASSRQTNTEAFF
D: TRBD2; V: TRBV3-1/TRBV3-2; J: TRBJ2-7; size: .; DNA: TGTGCCAGCAGCGGAGCGGGATTCGGGTCCTACGAGCAGTACTTC; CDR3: CASSGAGFGSYEQYF